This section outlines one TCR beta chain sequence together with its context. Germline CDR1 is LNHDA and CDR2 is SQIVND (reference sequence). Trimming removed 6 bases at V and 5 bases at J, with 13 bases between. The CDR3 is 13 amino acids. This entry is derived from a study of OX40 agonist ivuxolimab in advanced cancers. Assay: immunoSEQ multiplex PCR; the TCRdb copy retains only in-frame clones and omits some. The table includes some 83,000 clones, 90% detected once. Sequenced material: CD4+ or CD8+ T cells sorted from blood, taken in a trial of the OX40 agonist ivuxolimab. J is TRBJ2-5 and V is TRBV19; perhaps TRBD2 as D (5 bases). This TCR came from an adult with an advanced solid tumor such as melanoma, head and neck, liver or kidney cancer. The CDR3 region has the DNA TGTGCCAGTAGCTCGACCCGAGGGGAGACCCAGTACTTC. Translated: CASSSTRGETQYF. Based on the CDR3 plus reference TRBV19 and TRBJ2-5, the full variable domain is DGGITQSPKYLFRKEGQNVTLSCEQNLNHDAMYWYRQDPGQGLRLIYYSQIVNDFQKGDIAEGYSVSREKKESFPLTVTSAQKNPTAFYLCASSSTRGETQYFGPGTRLLVL.